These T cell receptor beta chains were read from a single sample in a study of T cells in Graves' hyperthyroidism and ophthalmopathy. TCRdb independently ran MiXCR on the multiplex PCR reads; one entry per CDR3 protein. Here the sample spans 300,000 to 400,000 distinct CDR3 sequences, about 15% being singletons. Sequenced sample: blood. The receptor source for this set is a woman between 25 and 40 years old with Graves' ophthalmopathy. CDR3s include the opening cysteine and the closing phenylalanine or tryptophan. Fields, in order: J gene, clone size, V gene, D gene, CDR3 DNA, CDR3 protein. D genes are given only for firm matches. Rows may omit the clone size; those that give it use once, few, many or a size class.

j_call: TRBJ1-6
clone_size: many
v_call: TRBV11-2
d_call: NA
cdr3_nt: TGTGCCAGCAGCTTAGTGAGGGAGATAAGGAATTCACCCCTCCACTTT
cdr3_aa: CASSLVREIRNSPLHF

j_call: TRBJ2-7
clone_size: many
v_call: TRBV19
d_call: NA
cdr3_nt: TGTGCCAGTAGTCTGACAGCTAGCTCCTACGAGCAGTACTTC
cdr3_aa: CASSLTASSYEQYF

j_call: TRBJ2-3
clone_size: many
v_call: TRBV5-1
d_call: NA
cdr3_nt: TGCGCCAGCAGCTTGGATCGGGGGGCGGGAGATACGCAGTATTTT
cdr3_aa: CASSLDRGAGDTQYF

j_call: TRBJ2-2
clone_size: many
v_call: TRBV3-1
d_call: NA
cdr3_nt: TGTGCCAGCAGCCAAGGTCTTGGTGGAGCGAACACCGGGGAGCTGTTTTTT
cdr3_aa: CASSQGLGGANTGELFF

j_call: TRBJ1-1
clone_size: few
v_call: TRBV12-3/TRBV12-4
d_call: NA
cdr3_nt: TGTGCCAGCAGACCCTCAGGGGATACTGAAGCTTTCTTT
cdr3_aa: CASRPSGDTEAFF

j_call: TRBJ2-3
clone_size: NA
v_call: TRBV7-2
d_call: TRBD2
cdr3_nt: TGCGCCAGCAGCTTAGAGACTAGCGGGGGGTTCACAGATACGCAGGGTTTT
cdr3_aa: CASSLETSGGFTDTQGF

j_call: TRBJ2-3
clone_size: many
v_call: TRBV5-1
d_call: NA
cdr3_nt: TGCGCCAGCAGAAACGGACAGTCTCGCACAGATACGCAGTATTTT
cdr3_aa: CASRNGQSRTDTQYF

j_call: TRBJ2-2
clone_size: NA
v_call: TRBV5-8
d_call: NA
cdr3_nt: TGTGCCAGCAGCTTGGTGGGGGTAATTACCGGGGAGCTGTTTTTT
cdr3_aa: CASSLVGVITGELFF

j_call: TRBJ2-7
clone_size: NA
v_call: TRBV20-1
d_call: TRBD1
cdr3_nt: TGCAGTGTCAGAGGAGAGGACAGGGGGTACGAGCAGTACTTC
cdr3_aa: CSVRGEDRGYEQYF

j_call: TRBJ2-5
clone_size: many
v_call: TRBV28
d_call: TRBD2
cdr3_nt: TGTGCCAGCAGCCCGACCCGACTAGCGGGGAACCAAGAGACCCAGTACTTC
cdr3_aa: CASSPTRLAGNQETQYF

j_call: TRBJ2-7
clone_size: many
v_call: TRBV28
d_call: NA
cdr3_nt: TGTGCCAGCATGGAGGTAATCGCAACCTACGAGCAGTACTTC
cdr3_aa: CASMEVIATYEQYF

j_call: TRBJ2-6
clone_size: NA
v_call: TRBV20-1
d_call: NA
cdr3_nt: TGCAGTGCTCATAACTCTGGGGCCAACGTCCTGACTTTC
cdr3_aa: CSAHNSGANVLTF

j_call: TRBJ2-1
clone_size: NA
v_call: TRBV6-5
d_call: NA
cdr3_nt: TGTGCCAGCAGTTCCGCATACAATGAGCAGTTCTTC
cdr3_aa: CASSSAYNEQFF

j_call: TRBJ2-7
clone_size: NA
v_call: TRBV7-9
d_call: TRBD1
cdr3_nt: TGTGCCAGCAGTGCGGACAGGGGCGAGCAGTACTTC
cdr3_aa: CASSADRGEQYF

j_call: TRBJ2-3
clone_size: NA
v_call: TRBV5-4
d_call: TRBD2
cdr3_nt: TGTGCCAGCAGCCTTACTAGCGGGGGGCGGAACACAGATACGCAGTATTTT
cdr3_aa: CASSLTSGGRNTDTQYF

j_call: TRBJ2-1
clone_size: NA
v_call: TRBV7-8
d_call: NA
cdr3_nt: TGTGCCAGCAGCTTACTCCGGGGCTCCTACAATGAGCAGTTCTTC
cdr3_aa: CASSLLRGSYNEQFF

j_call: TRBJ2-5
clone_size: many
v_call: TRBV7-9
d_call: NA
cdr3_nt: TGTGCCAGCAGCTGGGGGGAGTACCAAGAGACCCAGTACTTC
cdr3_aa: CASSWGEYQETQYF

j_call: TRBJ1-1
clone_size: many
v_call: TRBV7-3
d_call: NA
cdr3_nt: TGTGCCAGCAGCTTAGCTGGACAAATAGAAGCTTTCTTT
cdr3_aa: CASSLAGQIEAFF